Presented here are 12 T cell receptor beta chains from one specimen sequenced in a study of T cell repertoires in ileal Crohn's disease (dated by TCRdb to between 2018 and 2020). The library came from the immunoSEQ multiplex PCR assay. TCRdb holds this immuneACCESS table with in-frame rearrangements only. Some clones are missing; in checked studies, unresolved V genes explain under half, and the rest has no known cause. Present in this sample are tens of thousands of clones, roughly 77% of which were seen just once. The ten largest clones capture around 5.6% of the sample. The material sequenced was ileal tissue. Receptors were obtained from an adult with Crohn's disease.

This clone has a handful of counts. This chain uses TRBV11-3 with TRBJ2-2; D unclear. Trimming left V 5 bases short and J 5 bases short, with 9 bases between. From germline, CDR1 is SGHNT and CDR2 YENEEA. This CDR3 has 13 residues. The CDR3 DNA sequence: TGTGCCAGCAGCACCCGTCTAACCGGGGAGCTGTTTTTT. This translates into CASSTRLTGELFF. Variable domain in full (rest from reference TRBV11-3 and TRBJ2-2): EAGVVQSPRYKIIEKKQPVAFWCNPISGHNTLYWYLQNLGQGPELLIRYENEEAVDDSQLPKDRFSAERLKGVDSTLKIQPAELGDSAVYLCASSTRLTGELFFGEGSRLTVL.

This sequence joins TRBV11-2 and TRBJ1-2, with TRBD1 matching over 8 bases. Germline lookup yields CDR1 SGHAT and CDR2 FQNNGV. The V and J ends lost 4 bases and 5 bases, in that order; junction bases with no gene match: 3. CDR3 size: 13 residues. This CDR3 reads CASSSQGEYGYTF. In DNA, the CDR3 is TGTGCCAGCAGCTCACAGGGGGAGTATGGCTACACCTTC.

This chain joins TRBV7-8 and TRBJ2-1; tentative D call: TRBD1 (6 bases). CDR1 is SGHVS and CDR2 is FQNEAQ in the germline V gene. This CDR3 comprises 12 residues. The V and J ends lost 5 bases and 7 bases respectively, with 9 bases between them. The CDR3 nucleotides read TGTGCCAGCAGCCCAGGGGTTAATGAGCAGTTCTTC. Amino acid sequence: CASSPGVNEQFF.

V is TRBV6-1 and J is TRBJ1-1; 7 bases map to TRBD1. Germline V gene sequence: CDR1 MNHNS, CDR2 SASEGT. The CDR3 runs to 15 residues. The junction had 10 bases not matched to a gene; V was cut back by 7 bases and J by 2 bases. Here the CDR3 reads CASKPLGQANTEAFF. CDR3 nucleotides: TGTGCCAGCAAGCCTCTTGGACAGGCCAACACTGAAGCTTTCTTT.

The genes are TRBV4-3 and TRBJ2-7; tentative D call: TRBD2 (6 bases). CDR3 length: 16 residues. V was shortened by 1 base and J by 1 base, with 14 bases between the two germline ends. From germline, CDR1 is LGHNA and CDR2 YSLEER. The chain's CDR3 is CASSQGYGGLSYEQYF. Written as DNA, the CDR3 is TGCGCCAGCAGCCAAGGATATGGGGGGTTATCCTACGAGCAGTACTTC.

This chain joins TRBV6-5 and TRBJ1-4; D uncertain. Trimming shortened V by 6 bases and J by 8 bases, and 16 bases separated the two germline ends. The CDR3 runs 14 residues. The V gene's germline CDR1 is MNHEY and CDR2 SVGAGI. CDR3 region: CASRPRGVREKLFF. CDR3 in DNA: TGTGCCAGCAGGCCCCGCGGAGTAAGGGAAAAACTGTTTTTT.

The chain uses TRBV13 and TRBJ1-4; 7 bases match TRBD1. The germline V gene encodes CDR1 PRHDT and CDR2 FYEKMQ (reference sequence). The CDR3 runs to 15 residues. Trimming cost V 5 bases and J 8 bases; bases outside gene matches: 11. The CDR3 nucleotides are TGTGCCAGCAGCCCCAGACAGGGCGGAGGGGAAAAACTGTTTTTT. Its translation: CASSPRQGGGEKLFF.

V is TRBV27 and J is TRBJ1-6; D uncertain. CDR1 and CDR2 from the germline V gene are MNHEY and SMNVEV (reference sequence). V lost 6 bases and J 0 bases, leaving 9 bases between the germline ends. CDR3 length equals 15 residues. In DNA, the CDR3 is TGTGCCAGCAGACATGAAAGCTCCTATAATTCACCCCTCCACTTT. This codes for CASRHESSYNSPLHF.

This chain connects TRBV13 to TRBJ2-1; TRBD2 matches 14 bases. After removal of 5 bases from V and 7 bases from J, the junction contained 7 bases not matched to a gene. Germline values: CDR1 PRHDT, CDR2 FYEKMQ (reference sequence). This CDR3 comprises 16 residues. The CDR3 region is CASSRLAGGDKNEQFF. CDR3 nucleotides: TGTGCCAGCAGCCGACTAGCGGGGGGGGATAAAAATGAGCAGTTCTTC.

This clone was counted between two and nine times. The V gene is TRBV5-4, the J gene TRBJ1-2; D is perhaps TRBD1 (5 bases). V shed 4 bases and J shed 7 bases, with 20 bases lying between them. The germline V gene encodes CDR1 SGHNT and CDR2 YYREEE (reference sequence). The CDR3 extends over 15 amino acids. CDR3 protein: CASSPGGGGTGGYTF. The DNA for the CDR3 is TGTGCCAGCAGCCCCGGAGGTGGGGGGACGGGTGGCTACACCTTC.

This clone has a handful of counts. V is TRBV19 and J is TRBJ2-6; TRBD1 is a possible D gene (5 bases). This CDR3 comprises 16 residues. Trimming took 0 bases from V and 0 from J, leaving 6 bases between them. Germline lookup yields CDR1 LNHDA and CDR2 SQIVND (reference sequence). The CDR3 DNA follows: TGTGCCAGTAGTATAGATCAGGGCTCTGGGGCCAACGTCCTGACTTTC. It is translated as CASSIDQGSGANVLTF. Full variable domain (rest looked up from reference TRBV19 and TRBJ2-6): DGGITQSPKYLFRKEGQNVTLSCEQNLNHDAMYWYRQDPGQGLRLIYYSQIVNDFQKGDIAEGYSVSREKKESFPLTVTSAQKNPTAFYLCASSIDQGSGANVLTFGAGSRLTVL.

The V call is TRBV11-3, the J call TRBJ2-5, with 7 bases identical to TRBD1. The V segment lost 5 bases and the J segment 2 bases; nucleotides outside the gene matches: 8. Per the germline V gene, CDR1 is SGHNT and CDR2 is YENEEA. The CDR3 is 15 amino acids. The CDR3 sequence: CASSPGLGQQETQYF. For the CDR3, the DNA is TGTGCCAGCAGCCCCGGACTGGGACAGCAAGAGACCCAGTACTTC.